This entry features one TCR beta chain sequence. Its antigen is currently unknown. This sample was taken from a study of CD4 T cells in relation to SARS-CoV-2 and coronaviruses. General study findings and limits: Roughly 65% of donors had memory CD4+ clonotypes crossrecognizing SARS-CoV-2 and common cold coronavirus spike.

Germline assignment: CDR1 MDHEN and CDR2 SYDVKM. This CDR3 is built from 17 residues. Trimming left V 4 bases short and J 0 bases short, with 13 bases between. Before the COVID-19 pandemic, during about 2010-2018, CD4+ T cells were taken from unexposed donors. The cells were cultured for 10 days before CD4+ T cells were isolated. Cells permitting, SARS-CoV-2 S/N and four cold-coronavirus spikes were tested on unexposed-donor CD4+ T cells. Each well had 2.1 million or so PBMCs in about 5% human AB serum with IL-2. Data came from immunoSEQ multiplex PCR; TCRdb stores just in-frame clones and leaves some out. The table includes about 21,000 clones, around three quarters detected once.

The chain is built from TRBV28 and TRBJ2-6; no definite D call. Sequences were obtained from CD4+ T cells from PBMCs, cultured in vitro. The receptor's source is a human donor in good health. The CDR3 DNA sequence: TGTGCCAGCAGTTCGATTAAAGGTGTCTCTGGGGCCAACGTCCTGACTTTC. It yields the protein CASSSIKGVSGANVLTF. The entire variable domain, with the rest obtained from reference TRBV28 and TRBJ2-6, is as follows: DVKVTQSSRYLVKRTGEKVFLECVQDMDHENMFWYRQDPGLGLRLIYFSYDVKMKEKGDIPEGYSVSREKKERFSLILESASTNQTSMYLCASSSIKGVSGANVLTFGAGSRLTVL.